The present T cell receptor beta chain was sequenced within a study of CD8+CD57+ T cells in acquired aplastic anemia. Study results and limitations: Patient and control CD8+ Simpson's diversity was not significantly different. Between patients and controls, 25 to 35 CD8+ CDR3 sequences were found in common.

Genomic DNA constituted the template upon which TCR beta VDJ and CDR3 profiling was performed. TCRdb reprocessed the reads with MiXCR, giving one entry per CDR3 protein. This sample has a few hundred thousand distinct CDR3 sequences, with about three fifths found just once. The patients chosen for sequencing had shown expansion of CD8+CD57+ cells (detected by flow cytometry). This CDR3 has 16 residues. The junction had 10 bases not matched to a gene; V was cut back by 4 bases and J by 6 bases. This clonotype was picked up one time. What it recognizes is unknown. The sequence derives from a human donor with aplastic anemia. The sample taken for sequencing was sorted CD4+, CD8+, or CD8+CD57+ T cells (not recorded which) from PBMCs. The chain links TRBV12-3 or TRBV12-4 to TRBJ2-1; 9 bases fit TRBD1. The CDR3 nucleotides read TGTGCCAGCAGTTGGACCGGGACAGGGAGCATCAATGAGCAGTTCTTC. Residues: CASSWTGTGSINEQFF.